This passage covers 5 T cell receptor beta chains from one sample sequenced in a study of T cell changes during pregnancy in multiple sclerosis. Method: immunoSEQ multiplex PCR; TCRdb's copy keeps in-frame clones and lacks some. In the table there are roughly 26,000 clones, roughly 89% of which are singletons. The specimen was CD8+ T cells from peripheral blood mononuclear cells, collected in the second trimester of pregnancy. The receptors come from a female donor with multiple sclerosis, enrolled in a pregnancy study.

The table lists this clone with a count of one. V gene TRBV7-9 combines with J gene TRBJ2-7, with TRBD1 matching 8 bases. This CDR3 has 17 amino acids. V lost 5 bases to trimming and J lost 6 bases; unmatched junction nucleotides: 18. Germline V gene sequence: CDR1 SEHNR, CDR2 FQNEAQ (reference sequence). This chain's CDR3 is CASSTGGQGAFSGEQYF. In DNA, the CDR3 is TGTGCCAGCAGCACCGGCGGCCAGGGGGCTTTCAGCGGCGAGCAGTACTTC.

V and J are TRBV4-2 and TRBJ1-2; D unresolved. The V and J ends lost 5 bases and 3 bases respectively, with 16 bases between them. Germline CDR1 reads LGHNA; CDR2 reads YNFKEQ. CDR3 size: 15 residues. In nucleotides, the CDR3 is TGTGCCAGCAGCTCTCAAACCACAGTAGACTATGGCTACACCTTC. Protein product: CASSSQTTVDYGYTF.

The chain couples TRBV20-1 to TRBJ2-3; D remains ambiguous. The V end lost 6 bases, the J end lost 6 bases, and 7 bases lay between the germline ends. The CDR3 extends over 10 amino acids. In germline, CDR1 is DFQATT, CDR2 SNEGSKA (reference sequence). Here the CDR3 DNA reads TGCAGTGCCCGTCCCGATACGCAGTATTTT. Translated, it gives CSARPDTQYF.

About this clone: One end of the junction is discordant with germline, which a read error may explain. This chain links TRBV5-5 with TRBJ2-7; 12 positions agree with TRBD1. The germline CDR1 and CDR2 sequences are SGHKS and YYEKEE (reference sequence). The CDR3 has 15 amino acids. The CDR3 loop reads CASSLEGQGAYAMEF. The CDR3, as DNA: TGTGCCAGCAGCTTGGAGGGACAGGGGGCGTACGCGATGGAATTC.

The chain carries TRBV13 and TRBJ2-1; possible D gene TRBD1, 7 bases. The V gene's germline CDR1 is PRHDT and CDR2 FYEKMQ (reference sequence). The CDR3 length is 14 residues. Trimming removed 4 bases at V and 6 bases at J, with 13 bases between. The CDR3 nucleotides read TGTGCCAGCAGCTCACAGGGGACTGTCAATGAGCAGTTCTTC. This codes for CASSSQGTVNEQFF.